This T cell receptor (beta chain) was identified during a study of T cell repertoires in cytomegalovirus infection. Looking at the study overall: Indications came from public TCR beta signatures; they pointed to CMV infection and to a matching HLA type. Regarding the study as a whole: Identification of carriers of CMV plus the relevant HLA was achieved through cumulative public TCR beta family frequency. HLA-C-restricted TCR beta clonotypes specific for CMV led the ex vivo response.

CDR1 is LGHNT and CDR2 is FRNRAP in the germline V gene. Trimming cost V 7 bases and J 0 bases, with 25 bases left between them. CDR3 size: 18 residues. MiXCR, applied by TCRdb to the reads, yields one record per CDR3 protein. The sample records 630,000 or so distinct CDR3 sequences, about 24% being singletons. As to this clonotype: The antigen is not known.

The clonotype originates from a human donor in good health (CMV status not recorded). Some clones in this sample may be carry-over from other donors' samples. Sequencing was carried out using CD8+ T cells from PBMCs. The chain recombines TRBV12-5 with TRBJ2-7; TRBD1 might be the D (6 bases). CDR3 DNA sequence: TGTGCTAGTGCCTTCCCTCGGAGCTGGGGGCCGACCTCCTACGAGCAGTACTTC. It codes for CASAFPRSWGPTSYEQYF. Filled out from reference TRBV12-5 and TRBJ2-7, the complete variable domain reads DARVTQTPRHKVTEMGQEVTMRCQPILGHNTVFWYRQTMMQGLELLAYFRNRAPLDDSGMPKDRFSAEMPDATLATLKIQPSEPRDSAVYFCASAFPRSWGPTSYEQYFGPGTRLTVT.